This T cell receptor beta chain is drawn from a study of glioma-infiltrating T cells. Study-wide points: Only very few CDR3 sequences appeared in both tissue and blood. Tissue-blood divergence was below expectation in non-neoplastic patients, above in gliomas.

The iRepertoire nested amplicon-rescue multiplex PCR amplified TCR alpha and beta CDR3s from RNA. For one-step reverse transcription and amplification, 100-400 ng of tissue mRNA or PBMC total RNA was used. TCRdb redid the calling of the multiplex PCR reads with MiXCR, one entry per CDR3 protein. The sample has roughly 100,000 distinct CDR3 sequences, roughly 37% seen once. Concerning this clonotype: Its antigen is unknown. One end of the junction fails to match germline, which may point to a read error.

The sequencing input was glioma tissue, nonneoplastic brain tissue, or PBMCs (not recorded which). The source of this sequence is a human donor with low-grade glioma or glioblastoma, undergoing nonglioma brain surgery, or in good health (not recorded which).

Here the CDR3 DNA reads TGTGCCAACAGTCGACAGGTTTCCTACGAGCAATACTTC. The encoded protein is CANSRQVSYEQYF. V gene TRBV6-1 combines with J gene TRBJ2-7; a weak D match, TRBD1 (6 bases). Germline CDR1 is MNHNS and CDR2 is SASEGT. The CDR3 has 13 amino acids.